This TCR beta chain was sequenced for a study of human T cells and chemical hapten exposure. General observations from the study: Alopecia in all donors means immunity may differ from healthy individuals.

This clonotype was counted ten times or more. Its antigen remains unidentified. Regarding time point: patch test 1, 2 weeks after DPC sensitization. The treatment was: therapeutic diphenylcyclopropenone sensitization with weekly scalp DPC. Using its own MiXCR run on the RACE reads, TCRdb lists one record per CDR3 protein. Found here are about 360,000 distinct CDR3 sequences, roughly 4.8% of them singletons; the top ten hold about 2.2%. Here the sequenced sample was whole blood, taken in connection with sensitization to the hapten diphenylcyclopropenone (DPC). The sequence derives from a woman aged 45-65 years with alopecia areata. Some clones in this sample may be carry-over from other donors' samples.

For the CDR3, the DNA is TGTGCCAGCAGACTGACAGTTTCCACAGATACGCAGTATTTT. The encoded protein is CASRLTVSTDTQYF. The chain joins TRBV12-3 or TRBV12-4 to TRBJ2-3; D may be TRBD1 (5 bases). The CDR3 covers 14 residues. The V and J ends lost 6 bases and 2 bases respectively, with 12 bases between them.